Sequencing of this TCR beta chain was carried out in a study of blood T cell repertoires in COVID-19. V was pared by 1 base and J by 1 base, with 5 bases between. Germline V gene sequence: CDR1 LGHDT, CDR2 YNNKEL (reference sequence). This CDR3 is built from 13 residues. Sequencing used immunoSEQ multiplex PCR; TCRdb keeps in-frame clones, though not all of them. The sample shows about 160,000 clones, 82% of them seen only once. Patients of the Seattle cohort, enrolled during active infection, were followed longitudinally. The sequence came from a woman in her thirties or forties with COVID-19, enrolled during active disease. The chain joins TRBV3-1 (or the pseudogene TRBV3-2) to TRBJ2-7; the D is unclear. Specimen: peripheral blood. The CDR3 sequence is CASSQGLSYEQYF. In DNA, the CDR3 is TGTGCCAGCAGCCAAGGTCTATCCTACGAGCAGTACTTC.